This entry lists 30 T cell receptor beta chains sequenced from one sample in a study of monozygotic twins with inflammatory bowel disease (dated by TCRdb to the late 2010s). Receptor amplification or capture employed 5' RACE. Sequencer: Illumina HiSeq 2500. TCRdb reprocessed the reads and lists each CDR3 protein sequence as a single entry, with no DNA. This sample's listing comprises hundreds of thousands of distinct CDR3 sequences. Around 2.4% of the sample is held by the ten biggest clonotypes. Material for sequencing was blood. The receptors were gathered from a human donor with ulcerative colitis or Crohn's disease, or a healthy co-twin of an affected twin (not recorded which).

This rearrangement joins TRBV5-1 to TRBJ2-3; TCRdb reports TRBD1, a call that lacks DNA to check it against. The CDR3 covers 17 residues. Germline lookup yields CDR1 SGHRS and CDR2 YFSETQ. The CDR3 sequence: CASSSGLAGGITDTQYF.

The chain is built from TRBV5-6 and TRBJ2-5; there is no DNA to check the TCRdb D call of TRBD2. Germline V gene sequence: CDR1 SGHDT, CDR2 YYEEEE. The CDR3 is 15 residues long. The CDR3: CASSSWTSGQETQYF.

The V gene is TRBV10-3, the J gene TRBJ2-5; TCRdb gives TRBD1 as the D gene, but with no DNA this cannot be confirmed. CDR3 length: 14 amino acids. CDR1 is ENHRY and CDR2 is SYGVKD in the germline V gene. This CDR3 is CAISESGGQETQYF.

V usage is TRBV3-1 and J usage is TRBJ1-3; there is no DNA to check the TCRdb D call of TRBD1. This CDR3 is built from 17 residues. CDR1 is LGHDT, CDR2 YNNKEL, per germline (reference sequence). CDR3 amino acids: CASSQEDRPGSGNTIYF.

This chain joins TRBV4-1 and TRBJ2-3; there is no DNA to check the TCRdb D call of TRBD1. The CDR3 is 13 residues long. From germline, CDR1 is MGHRA and CDR2 YSYEKL. This chain's CDR3 is CASSPLGVDTQYF.

The gene calls are TRBV27 and TRBJ2-1. CDR1 is MNHEY, CDR2 SMNVEV, per germline (reference sequence). This CDR3 has 15 residues. The CDR3 loop is CASSLKVPAYNEQFF.

The rearrangement joins TRBV7-6 to TRBJ2-5; TCRdb's assignment of TRBD2 cannot be checked, as there is no DNA. Germline V gives CDR1 SGHVS, CDR2 FNYEAQ. The CDR3 consists of 16 residues. Here the CDR3 reads CANSLLGGGSQETQYF.

The genes are TRBV7-8 and TRBJ2-1; the D call of TRBD2 rests on TCRdb alone, since no DNA is present to check it. CDR1 and CDR2 from the germline V gene are SGHVS and FQNEAQ. This CDR3 is built from 15 residues. CDR3 loop: CASSWTSGAYNEQFF.

V usage is TRBV27 and J usage is TRBJ1-5; as DNA is missing, the TRBD1 call by TCRdb cannot be tested. There are 17 residues in the CDR3. Germline CDR1 and CDR2: MNHEY and SMNVEV (reference sequence). The CDR3 loop reads CASSLIAETGGSQPQHF.

The CDR3 reads CSASKTLSGYTF. The chain couples TRBV20-1 to TRBJ1-2. Germline V gene sequence: CDR1 DFQATT, CDR2 SNEGSKA (reference sequence). There are 12 residues in the CDR3.

The V call is TRBV29-1, the J call TRBJ2-5; TCRdb names TRBD1, which stays unverified in the absence of DNA. The length of the CDR3 is 15 residues. CDR1 is SQVTM, CDR2 ANQGSEA, per germline. The CDR3 spells CSATPVILEAETQYF.

This chain links TRBV9 with TRBJ2-2. Germline values: CDR1 SGDLS, CDR2 YYNGEE. The length of the CDR3 is 16 residues. The CDR3 protein is CASSASDVKISGELFF.

The chain carries TRBV29-1 and TRBJ1-1. The CDR3 is 14 amino acids. Germline CDR1 is SQVTM and CDR2 is ANQGSEA. This CDR3 reads CSVDAGRMNTEAFF.

This chain links TRBV20-1 with TRBJ1-5; the D call of TRBD1 rests on TCRdb alone, since no DNA is present to check it. Germline CDR1 is DFQATT and CDR2 is SNEGSKA (reference sequence). The CDR3 covers 16 residues. CDR3 loop: CSARALRQASNQPQHF.

The chain uses TRBV9 and TRBJ2-4. The CDR3 has 15 amino acids. The germline V gene has CDR1 SGDLS and CDR2 YYNGEE. Here the CDR3 reads CASSVEGLAKNIQYF.

The V gene is TRBV4-2, the J gene TRBJ2-1. The germline V gene has CDR1 LGHNA and CDR2 YNFKEQ. This CDR3 comprises 12 residues. The CDR3 reads CASSAPYNEQFF.

The chain is built from TRBV20-1 and TRBJ2-1; no DNA is available, so the TRBD2 call from TCRdb remains unchecked. Germline V lookup: CDR1 DFQATT, CDR2 SNEGSKA (reference sequence). This CDR3 is 14 amino acids long. The CDR3 sequence is CSASGGTSYNEQFF.

The rearrangement links TRBV12-3 or TRBV12-4 to TRBJ2-7; TCRdb selects TRBD1, and the lack of DNA leaves this call unchecked. The CDR3 spans 11 residues. The CDR3 spells CASSGQGPQYF.

The chain couples TRBV12-5 to TRBJ2-2; TCRdb's D call, TRBD1, is unchecked because there is no DNA. CDR3 length: 15 amino acids. Germline values: CDR1 LGHNT, CDR2 FRNRAP. This CDR3 is CASGLPGRNTGELFF.

J is TRBJ1-1 and V is TRBV19; lacking DNA, the TRBD1 call made by TCRdb goes unchecked. The CDR3 length is 15 residues. Per the germline V gene, CDR1 is LNHDA and CDR2 is SQIVND (reference sequence). The CDR3 sequence is CASSKQGAGNTEAFF.

The rearrangement uses TRBV24-1 and TRBJ2-7; TCRdb calls TRBD1, which cannot be checked without DNA. The germline V gene encodes CDR1 KGHDR and CDR2 SFDVKD. This CDR3 has 15 amino acids. CDR3 sequence: CATSDSGQGGYEQYF.

The rearrangement uses TRBV7-2 and TRBJ2-3; TCRdb's D call of TRBD2 is untestable without DNA. The CDR3 covers 16 residues. Germline CDR1 and CDR2: SGHTA and FQGNSA. This CDR3 is CASSLASSLAGGTQYF. Looking up the rest from reference TRBV7-2 and TRBJ2-3 gives the full variable domain: GAGVSQSPSNKVTEKGKDVELRCDPISGHTALYWYRQSLGQGLEFLIYFQGNSAPDKSGLPSDRFSAERTGGSVSTLTIQRTQQEDSAVYLCASSLASSLAGGTQYFGPGTRLTVL.

The V gene is TRBV6-1, the J gene TRBJ1-1. The germline V gene encodes CDR1 MNHNS and CDR2 SASEGT. This CDR3 is 14 amino acids long. The CDR3 here is CASSPNLGNTEAFF.

This rearrangement joins TRBV7-8 to TRBJ1-1. The CDR3 covers 12 residues. The germline V gene has CDR1 SGHVS and CDR2 FQNEAQ. CDR3 amino acids: CASSSVYTEAFF.

This chain uses TRBV7-9 with TRBJ2-5; TCRdb reports TRBD1, a call that lacks DNA to check it against. The CDR3 is 13 amino acids. CDR1 and CDR2 from the germline V gene are SEHNR and FQNEAQ (reference sequence). The CDR3 sequence is CASSSTGFETQYF.

This rearrangement joins TRBV24-1 to TRBJ2-7; TCRdb picks TRBD1, but there is no DNA to check that call. CDR1 is KGHDR and CDR2 is SFDVKD in the germline V gene. This CDR3 is built from 14 residues. The CDR3 protein is CATSGPRPPYEQYF.

This chain joins TRBV7-9 and TRBJ1-1; TCRdb picks TRBD1, but there is no DNA to check that call. The CDR3 is 16 residues long. CDR1 and CDR2 (germline): SEHNR, FQNEAQ (reference sequence). The CDR3 loop is CASSSGQGGGNTEAFF. The entire variable domain, with the rest obtained from reference TRBV7-9 and TRBJ1-1, is as follows: DTGVSQNPRHKITKRGQNVTFRCDPISEHNRLYWYRQTLGQGPEFLTYFQNEAQLEKSRLLSDRFSAERPKGSFSTLEIQRTEQGDSAMYLCASSSGQGGGNTEAFFGQGTRLTVV.

The CDR3 spells CASRRRSGTDTQYF. The chain has TRBV19 and TRBJ2-3. The CDR3 contains 14 residues. From germline, CDR1 is LNHDA and CDR2 SQIVND (reference sequence).

This chain connects TRBV28 to TRBJ2-2; the TCRdb call, TRBD2, lacks DNA for checking. CDR3 length: 17 amino acids. Germline assignment: CDR1 MDHEN and CDR2 SYDVKM. The CDR3 region is CASRAVSGKRYTGELFF.

The chain joins TRBV14 to TRBJ1-2; checking the TCRdb D call of TRBD1 is not possible without DNA. The CDR3 consists of 15 residues. Germline assignment: CDR1 SGHDN and CDR2 FVKESK. CDR3 sequence: CASSHEGQGLGGYTF.